The T cell receptor beta chain described here comes from a study of T cell clonotyping in hematopoietic cell transplantation. Recipients were bled about 28 days pretransplant and at posttransplant days 30, 100, 180. With 2 bases clipped from V and 9 bases from J, the junction kept 14 bases outside the gene matches. The germline V gene has CDR1 LGHNA and CDR2 YSLEER. This CDR3 spans 17 amino acids. Points from the study as a whole: At the given depth, recipient repertoires were over 95% de novo clonotypes. CD4 and CD8 repertoire contributions could not be separated without sorting. After transplant, recipient diversity fell while pathologically expanded clonotypes grew through day 180.

The assay was immunoSEQ multiplex PCR, and TCRdb's table has in-frame clones only and misses some. The sample has about 5,600 clones, around 70% seen once; the top ten hold under 30%. This clone is termed medium-sized. Its antigen is currently unknown. This clonotype originated in a male patient aged 50 or older who had an allogeneic stem cell transplant from an unrelated donor, so the T cells may come from the graft donor. Some clones in this sample may be carry-over from other donors' samples. J is TRBJ2-1 and V is TRBV4-3; 9 bases are a match to TRBD2. Sequencing used PBMCs, obtained 180 days after allogeneic stem cell transplant. The CDR3 region is CASSQHRTSEFGVEQFF. CDR3 nucleotide sequence: TGCGCCAGCAGCCAACACCGGACTAGCGAGTTTGGTGTTGAGCAGTTCTTC.